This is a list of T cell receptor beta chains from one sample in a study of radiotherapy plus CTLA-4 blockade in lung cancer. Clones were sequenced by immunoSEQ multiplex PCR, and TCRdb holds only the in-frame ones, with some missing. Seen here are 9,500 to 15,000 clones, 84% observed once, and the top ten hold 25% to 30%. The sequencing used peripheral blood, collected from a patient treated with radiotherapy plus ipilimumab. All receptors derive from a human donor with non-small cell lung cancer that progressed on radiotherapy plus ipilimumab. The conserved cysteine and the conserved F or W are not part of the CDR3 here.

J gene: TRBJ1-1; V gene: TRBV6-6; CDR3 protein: ASSTGQGAKNTEAF
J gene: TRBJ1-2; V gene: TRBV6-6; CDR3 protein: ASSLTGEGYT
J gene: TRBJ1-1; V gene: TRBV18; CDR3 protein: ASSPLRTGRKENTEAF
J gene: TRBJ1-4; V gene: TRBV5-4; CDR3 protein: ASSAAGAGEKLF
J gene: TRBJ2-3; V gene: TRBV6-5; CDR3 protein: ASRRTAGGTDTQY
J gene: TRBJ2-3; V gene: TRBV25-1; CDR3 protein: ASSDPRLVDDTQY
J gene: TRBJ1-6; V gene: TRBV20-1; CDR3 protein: SASSVGPLH
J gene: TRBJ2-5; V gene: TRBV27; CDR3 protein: ASRPRTGEETQY
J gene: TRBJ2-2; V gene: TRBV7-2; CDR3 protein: ASSLSGSTGELF
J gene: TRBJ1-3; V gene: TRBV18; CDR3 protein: ASSPPGQGDGNTIY
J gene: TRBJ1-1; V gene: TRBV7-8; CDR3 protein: ASSLGAGTGAEAF
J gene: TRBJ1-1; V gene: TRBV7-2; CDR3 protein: ASSLDSGTGRAF
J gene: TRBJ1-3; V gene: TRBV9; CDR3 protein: ASSADLIRGSGNTIY
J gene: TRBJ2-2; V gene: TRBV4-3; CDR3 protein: ASSLDRGNTGELF
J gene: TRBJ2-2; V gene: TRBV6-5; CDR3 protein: ASSYSGGNLGWELF
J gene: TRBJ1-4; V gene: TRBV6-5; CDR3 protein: ASSHGFEKLF
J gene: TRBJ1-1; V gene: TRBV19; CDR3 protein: ASSHRDRDTEAF
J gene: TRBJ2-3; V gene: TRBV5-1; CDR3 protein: ASNPDGRDTDTQY
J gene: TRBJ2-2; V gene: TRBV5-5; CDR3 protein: ASSYGQGTFTGELF
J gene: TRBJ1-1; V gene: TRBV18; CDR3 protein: ASSLPPVGAF
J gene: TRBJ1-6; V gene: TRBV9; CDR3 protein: ASSVAGTANSPLH
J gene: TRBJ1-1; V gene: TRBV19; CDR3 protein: ASRMMIMGQHNTEAF
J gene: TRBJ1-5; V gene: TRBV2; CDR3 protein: ASSEYSGQTNQPQH
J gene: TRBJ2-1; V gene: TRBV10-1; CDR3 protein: ASSDRARSGPYNEQF
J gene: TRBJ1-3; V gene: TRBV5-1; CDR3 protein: ASSLGPGLTSGNTIY
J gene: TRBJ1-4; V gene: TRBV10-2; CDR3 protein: ASRDRDLNEKLF
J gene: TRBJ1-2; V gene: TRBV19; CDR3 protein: ASSKVLEDYGYT
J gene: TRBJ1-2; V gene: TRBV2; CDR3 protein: ASSLDLYGYT
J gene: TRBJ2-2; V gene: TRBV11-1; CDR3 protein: ASSLEYGDTGELF
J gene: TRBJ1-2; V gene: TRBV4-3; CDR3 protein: ASKMGQGFYGYT
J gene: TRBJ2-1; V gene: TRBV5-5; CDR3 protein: ASSWGGDREQF
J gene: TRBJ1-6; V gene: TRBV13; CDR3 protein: ASSLNGGYYNSPLH
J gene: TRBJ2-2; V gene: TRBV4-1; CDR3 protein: ASSQARGFTGELF
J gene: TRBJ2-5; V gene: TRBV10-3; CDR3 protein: AISEEVGETQY
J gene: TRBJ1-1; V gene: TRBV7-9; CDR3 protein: ASSLATGNTEAF
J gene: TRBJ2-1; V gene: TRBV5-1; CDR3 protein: ASSLAPPGQFYNEQF
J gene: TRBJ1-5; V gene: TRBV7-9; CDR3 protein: ASSLGTSRPQH
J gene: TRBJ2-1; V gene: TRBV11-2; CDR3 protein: ASSLPTLAGPYNEQF
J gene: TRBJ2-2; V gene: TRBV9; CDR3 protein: ASSGGLSGGELF
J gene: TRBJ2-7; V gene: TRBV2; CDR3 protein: ASSESGTSYEQY
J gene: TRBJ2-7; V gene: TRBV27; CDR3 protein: ASSSTRLASYEQY
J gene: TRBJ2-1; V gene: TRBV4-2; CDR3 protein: ASSPGTSGGEQF
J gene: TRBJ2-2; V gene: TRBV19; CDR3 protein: ASSMPPGQDRTRRRELF
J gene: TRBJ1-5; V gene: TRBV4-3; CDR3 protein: ASSQDRASNQPQH
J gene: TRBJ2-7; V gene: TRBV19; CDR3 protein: ASGSGTGTQEQY
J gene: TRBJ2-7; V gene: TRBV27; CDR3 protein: ASRKSSDRRYEQY
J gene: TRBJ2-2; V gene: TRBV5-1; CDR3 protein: ASSSRWGGELF
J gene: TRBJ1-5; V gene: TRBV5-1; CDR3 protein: ASSLDTNSNQPQH
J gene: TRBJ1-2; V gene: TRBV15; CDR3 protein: ATSRDSAGYGYT
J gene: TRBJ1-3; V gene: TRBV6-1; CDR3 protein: ASSRRGPGNTIY
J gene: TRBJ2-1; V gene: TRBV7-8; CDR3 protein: ASKTTGAAYNEQF
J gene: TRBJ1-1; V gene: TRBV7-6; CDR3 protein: ASSLASGVNTEAF
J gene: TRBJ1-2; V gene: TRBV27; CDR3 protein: ASSPIGTGNLYGYT
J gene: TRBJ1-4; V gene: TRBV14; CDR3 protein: ASSQGVAEKLF
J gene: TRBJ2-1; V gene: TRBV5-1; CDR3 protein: ASSLVGGSQNEQF
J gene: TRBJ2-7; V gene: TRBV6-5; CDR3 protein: ASSYLGEQY
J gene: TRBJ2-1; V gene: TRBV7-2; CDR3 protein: ASSLFSNPDYNEQF
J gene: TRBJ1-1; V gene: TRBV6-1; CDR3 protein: ASSGGVNTEAF
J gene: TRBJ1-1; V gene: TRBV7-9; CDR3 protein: AKTRLPNTEAF